The clone carrying this T cell receptor beta chain is a singleton in its sample. These data originate in a study of CD8+CD57+ T cells in acquired aplastic anemia. Study context: DNA per sorted CD4+ or CD8+ sample ranged roughly 0.19 to 30 ug, averaging approximately 3.3 ug.

Germline lookup yields CDR1 WSHSY and CDR2 SAAADI. The CDR3 sequence is 15 residues long. The V and J ends lost 2 bases and 4 bases, in that order; junction bases with no gene match: 4. TCR beta VDJ and CDR3 were profiled, and genomic DNA was the template. TCRdb re-called the reads with MiXCR, one entry per CDR3 protein. The data hold about 150,000 distinct CDR3 sequences, with over 50% observed a single time. Selection for sequencing was limited to patients who had shown CD8+CD57+ cell expansion by flow cytometry. The rearrangement links TRBV10-2 to TRBJ2-1; 8 positions match TRBD2. The source is a human donor with aplastic anemia. The specimen was sorted CD4+, CD8+, or CD8+CD57+ T cells (not recorded which) from PBMCs. CDR3 coding DNA: TGCGCCAGCAGTGAGGGGCGGGGGGTTTACAATGAGCAGTTCTTC. Amino acid sequence: CASSEGRGVYNEQFF.